The rows below give T cell receptor beta chains drawn from one sample of a study of Ad26.COV2.S vaccination and SARS-CoV-2 variants. The method was immunoSEQ multiplex PCR; TCRdb's version includes in-frame clones alone and lacks a portion of them. The table includes some 300,000 clones, roughly 80% detected once. This specimen was peripheral blood, taken in a trial of Ad26.COV2.S vaccine versus placebo. The receptors stem from a person aged 18-65 years who received the Ad26.COV2.S COVID-19 vaccine or a placebo. Both conserved end residues are part of each CDR3. The D gene is left open where the match is weak. The size of a clone is reported for some rows only, either as once, few or many, or as a class for expanded clones.

>TRBV27|TRBJ1-6|.|.
CASSLSSVETPLHF
TGTGCCAGCAGTTTATCGAGTGTTGAAACACCCCTCCACTTT
>TRBV4-1|TRBJ2-2|.|.
CASSQTDPNTGELFF
TGCGCCAGCAGCCAAACCGACCCGAACACCGGGGAGCTGTTTTTT
>TRBV19|TRBJ1-5|.|.
CASSIRNGNQPQHF
TGTGCCAGTAGTATACGTAACGGCAATCAGCCCCAGCATTTT
>TRBV9|TRBJ2-3|.|.
CASSTIYWGVLDTQYF
TGTGCCAGCAGCACTATATACTGGGGTGTATTAGATACGCAGTATTTT
>TRBV3-1/TRBV3-2|TRBJ2-5|once|.
CASSQVEGQETQYF
TGTGCCAGCAGCCAAGTGGAGGGCCAAGAGACCCAGTACTTC
>TRBV28|TRBJ1-5|.|.
CDPGIFSNQPQHF
TGCGACCCGGGAATCTTTAGCAATCAGCCCCAGCATTTT
>TRBV5-1|TRBJ2-5|.|TRBD2
CASSLDRTRTSGLGTQYF
TGCGCCAGCAGCTTGGATCGAACCAGGACTAGCGGGCTCGGGACCCAGTACTTC
>TRBV27|TRBJ2-1|once|TRBD1
CASSLRDRGPYNEQFF
TGTGCCAGCAGTTTACGAGACAGGGGGCCCTACAATGAGCAGTTCTTC
>TRBV6-5|TRBJ2-7|.|TRBD1
CASSTGTGGYEQYF
TGTGCCAGCAGTACCGGGACAGGGGGCTACGAGCAGTACTTC
>TRBV6-2/TRBV6-3|TRBJ1-6|.|TRBD1
CASSYSTGLSSPLHF
TGTGCCAGCAGTTACTCGACAGGGTTGTCTTCACCCCTCCACTTT
>TRBV4-2|TRBJ1-6|once|.
CASSLRTENSPLHF
TGTGCCAGCAGCCTTCGGACGGAAAATTCACCCCTCCACTTT
>TRBV7-6|TRBJ2-6|.|.
CASSRRDSGANVLTF
TGTGCCAGCAGTAGGAGGGACTCTGGGGCCAACGTCCTGACTTTC
>TRBV4-2|TRBJ2-7|many|.
CASSPQNRARDEQYF
TGTGCCAGCAGCCCCCAGAACAGGGCTCGGGACGAGCAGTACTTC
>TRBV18|TRBJ2-4|.|.
CASSPPAATKNIQYF
TGTGCCAGCTCACCCCCGGCTGCGACCAAAAACATTCAGTACTTC
>TRBV29-1|TRBJ1-2|few|TRBD1
CSVREKTGQGISGYTF
TGCAGCGTTCGGGAGAAGACGGGACAGGGTATCTCTGGCTACACCTTC
>TRBV7-9|TRBJ2-1|.|.
CASSLGGMRRNEQFF
TGTGCCAGCAGCTTAGGAGGGATGCGGCGTAATGAGCAGTTCTTC
>TRBV7-3|TRBJ2-7|.|TRBD1
CASSSSGQGFEQYF
TGTGCCAGCAGTTCCTCGGGACAGGGGTTCGAGCAGTACTTC
>TRBV13|TRBJ2-7|once|TRBD1
CASSARTGPEQYF
TGTGCCAGCAGCGCCCGGACAGGGCCCGAGCAGTACTTC
>TRBV7-8|TRBJ2-5|.|.
CASLGAEHQETQYF
TGTGCCTCCCTAGGGGCCGAGCACCAAGAGACCCAGTACTTC
>TRBV23-1|TRBJ1-6|.|.
CASSPRTKWSNSPLHF
TGCGCCAGCAGTCCCAGGACAAAATGGAGCAATTCACCCCTCCACTTT
>TRBV7-9|TRBJ2-7|.|TRBD1
CASSRTGGEQYF
TGTGCCAGCAGCCGGACAGGGGGCGAGCAGTACTTC
>TRBV9|TRBJ2-1|.|TRBD2
CASSVLAGGSNEQFF
TGTGCCAGCAGCGTTCTAGCGGGGGGGAGCAATGAGCAGTTCTTC
>TRBV6-5|TRBJ1-6|few|TRBD1
CASSYSRQGDSPLHF
TGTGCCAGCAGTTACTCGCGACAGGGAGATTCACCCCTCCACTTT
>TRBV4-1|TRBJ2-5|.|.
CASSQSPPLVTLQETQYF
TGCGCCAGCAGCCAATCCCCCCCACTAGTCACCCTCCAAGAGACCCAGTACTTC
>TRBV7-9|TRBJ1-5|.|.
CASSRSSSPSQPQHF
TGTGCCAGCAGCCGCTCATCGAGCCCCAGTCAGCCCCAGCATTTT
>TRBV7-3|TRBJ2-2|.|.
CASSGGPSNTGELFF
TGTGCCAGCAGTGGGGGGCCCTCGAACACCGGGGAGCTGTTTTTT
>TRBV7-8|TRBJ2-1|.|TRBD2
CASSVSGGNYNEQFF
TGTGCCAGCAGCGTTAGCGGGGGAAACTACAATGAGCAGTTCTTC
>TRBV19|TRBJ2-7|.|.
CASSTQERGYEQYF
TGTGCCAGTAGCACACAGGAGAGAGGCTACGAGCAGTACTTC
>TRBV3-1/TRBV3-2|TRBJ1-2|.|.
CASGRTANYGYTF
TGTGCCAGCGGCAGGACCGCGAACTATGGCTACACCTTC
>TRBV5-1|TRBJ1-1|few|.
CASSRTDPLMNTEAFF
TGCGCCAGCAGCCGGACAGACCCTCTCATGAACACTGAAGCTTTCTTT
>TRBV5-1|TRBJ2-7|.|TRBD1
CASSRQGNHEQYF
TGCGCCAGCAGTCGACAGGGCAACCACGAGCAGTACTTC
>TRBV5-5|TRBJ1-2|.|TRBD1
CASSRTGTGFNHGYTF
TGTGCCAGCAGTAGAACCGGGACAGGTTTTAACCATGGCTACACCTTC
>TRBV3-1/TRBV3-2|TRBJ2-1|few|TRBD2
CASSQNLAGGRKFF
TGTGCCAGCAGCCAAAACCTAGCGGGGGGGCGGAAGTTCTTC
>TRBV27|TRBJ2-7|once|TRBD1
CASKLRDRVYEQYF
TGTGCCAGCAAACTCCGGGACAGGGTTTACGAGCAGTACTTC
>TRBV19|TRBJ1-5|once|.
CASSPGTGNSNQPQHF
TGTGCCAGTAGTCCAGGGACGGGAAATAGCAATCAGCCCCAGCATTTT
>TRBV5-1|TRBJ1-4|.|TRBD1
CASYPGTGPTNEKLFF
TGCGCCAGCTACCCCGGGACAGGGCCGACTAATGAAAAACTGTTTTTT
>TRBV15|TRBJ1-1|.|.
CATSTTTGMNTEAFF
TGTGCCACCAGCACAACGACAGGAATGAACACTGAAGCTTTCTTT
>TRBV11-2|TRBJ2-2|.|TRBD1
CASSLALTGELFF
TGTGCCAGCAGCTTAGCGTTGACAGGGGAACTGTTTTTT
>TRBV12-3/TRBV12-4|TRBJ2-5|few|.
CASSFRGQETQYF
TGTGCCAGCAGTTTTCGGGGACAAGAGACCCAGTACTTC
>TRBV2|TRBJ2-2|.|.
CATGRDQRSGELFF
TGTGCCACAGGCCGGGACCAACGCTCCGGGGAGCTGTTTTTT
>TRBV5-1|TRBJ2-7|.|.
CASSLGGTGGGYEQYF
TGCGCCAGCAGCTTGGGGGGCACAGGAGGAGGCTACGAGCAGTACTTC
>TRBV14|TRBJ2-3|.|.
CASSQDSPLTDTQYF
TGTGCCAGCAGCCAAGATAGTCCACTCACAGATACGCAGTATTTT
>TRBV27|TRBJ1-2|few|TRBD1
CASSTQGDYGYTF
TGTGCCAGCAGTACTCAGGGGGACTATGGCTACACCTTC
>TRBV6-5|TRBJ1-1|.|.
CASSYRLNTEAFF
TGTGCCAGCAGTTACAGGTTGAACACTGAAGCTTTCTTT
>TRBV5-4|TRBJ2-3|.|.
CASKMGSTDTQYF
TGTGCCAGCAAGATGGGTAGCACAGATACGCAGTATTTT
>TRBV5-1|TRBJ1-2|.|TRBD1
CASSMTGGSYGYTF
TGCGCCAGCAGCATGACAGGGGGCAGCTATGGCTACACCTTC
>TRBV14|TRBJ1-2|.|TRBD1
CASSRRQGNDYGYTF
TGTGCCAGCAGCCGCAGACAGGGGAACGACTATGGCTACACCTTC
>TRBV28|TRBJ1-5|.|TRBD1
CASIGTGGSHQPQHF
TGTGCCAGCATCGGGACAGGGGGATCCCATCAGCCCCAGCATTTT
>TRBV7-6|TRBJ1-1|.|TRBD1
CASSPSGGRSVGAFF
TGTGCCAGCAGCCCCTCAGGGGGGCGTTCGGTTGGAGCTTTCTTT
>TRBV13|TRBJ2-7|.|TRBD1
CASSRGQAIYEQYF
TGTGCCAGCAGCCGGGGACAGGCGATCTACGAGCAGTACTTC
>TRBV29-1|TRBJ2-7|.|TRBD1
CSVVPGQGANAYF
TGCAGCGTTGTCCCGGGACAGGGGGCGAACGCGTACTTC
>TRBV3-1/TRBV3-2|TRBJ1-3|few|.
CASSQSSGNTIYF
TGTGCCAGCAGCCAGAGCTCTGGAAACACCATATATTTT
>TRBV7-9|TRBJ1-2|.|TRBD1
CAKDFRGRSKNGYTF
TGTGCCAAGGATTTCAGGGGGCGTTCCAAAAATGGCTACACCTTC
>TRBV7-2|TRBJ2-5|.|TRBD2
CASSLDPGGETQYF
TGTGCCAGCAGCTTAGATCCGGGAGGAGAGACCCAGTACTTC
>TRBV7-9|TRBJ1-4|.|.
CASSTQGIEKLFF
TGTGCCAGCAGCACGCAGGGGATTGAAAAACTGTTTTTT
>TRBV14|TRBJ2-4|.|.
CASSQRALTIQYF
TGTGCCAGCAGCCAACGAGCCCTAACCATTCAGTACTTC
>TRBV7-9|TRBJ2-3|few|.
CASRKDTQYF
TGTGCCAGCCGGAAAGATACGCAGTATTTT
>TRBV2|TRBJ1-5|.|.
CASSPGLWQPQHF
TGTGCCAGCAGTCCGGGACTTTGGCAGCCCCAGCATTTT
>TRBV11-3|TRBJ1-1|.|.
CASSFAGPSNTEAFF
TGTGCCAGCAGCTTTGCAGGGCCCTCGAACACTGAAGCTTTCTTT